A single sample is the source of the 15 T cell receptor beta chains below, sequenced in a study of early T cells in non-severe SARS-CoV-2 infection. TCRdb re-analysed the 5' RACE reads in MiXCR, keeping a single row per CDR3 protein. The data show 40,000 to 60,000 distinct CDR3 sequences, 7.7% seen once. Sequences were obtained from whole blood. The receptors shown here come from an adult who was a healthcare worker with PCR-confirmed SARS-CoV-2 infection or an uninfected control (not recorded which).

V and J are TRBV18 and TRBJ1-1; no firm D call. Germline V CDR1 and CDR2: KGHSH, LQKENI. The CDR3 loop spans 15 amino acids. V dropped 0 bases and J dropped 3 bases, with 11 bases sitting between them. CDR3 amino acids: CASSPPSLVDTEAFF. The CDR3, as DNA: TGTGCCAGCTCACCACCATCTCTTGTCGACACTGAAGCTTTCTTT.

This clonotype is categorized as medium-sized. V gene TRBV12-3 or TRBV12-4 combines with J gene TRBJ1-2, with TRBD1 matching over 9 bases. The trim removed 5 bases at V and 7 bases at J, leaving 8 bases unmatched. The CDR3 runs to 14 residues. CDR3 sequence (DNA): TGTGCCAGCAGTCAAGACAGGGGGAAGAGTGGCTACACCTTC. Encoded protein: CASSQDRGKSGYTF.

This chain joins TRBV23-1 and TRBJ2-4; D gene uncertain. TRBV23-1 carries the ORF label, with uncertain function. V was shortened by 11 bases and J by 0 bases, with 17 bases between the two germline ends. This CDR3 is built from 15 residues. The CDR3 sequence: CASSETKLAKNIQYF. CDR3 nucleotides: TGCGCCTCCTCTGAGACGAAGCTAGCCAAAAACATTCAGTACTTC.

CDR3 in amino acids: CASSIQSDYGEQYF. The DNA for the CDR3 is TGCGCCAGCAGCATTCAATCCGACTACGGTGAGCAGTACTTC. This chain links TRBV5-1 with TRBJ2-7; perhaps TRBD2 as D (5 bases). CDR3 length: 14 amino acids. Trimming pared 4 bases from V and 7 bases from J, leaving 18 bases between. CDR1 and CDR2 (germline): SGHRS, YFSETQ.

The V and J genes are TRBV12-3 or TRBV12-4 and TRBJ2-3; D uncertain. Trimming cost V 5 bases and J 6 bases, with 12 bases left between them. The CDR3 length is 13 residues. In nucleotides, the CDR3 is TGTGCCAGCAGTCTAGAAGTCGGGGATACGCAGTATTTT. Its translation is CASSLEVGDTQYF.

This clonotype appeared once. The chain links TRBV11-2 to TRBJ2-3; 7 bases map to TRBD1. In germline, CDR1 is SGHAT, CDR2 FQNNGV. Germline trimming cut 5 bases from V and 0 bases from J; bases unmatched to any gene: 8. The CDR3 is made up of 16 amino acids. The CDR3: CASSPRTGRSTDTQYF. The DNA of the CDR3 is TGTGCCAGCAGCCCCCGGACAGGACGTAGCACAGATACGCAGTATTTT.

The V gene is TRBV20-1, the J gene TRBJ2-3; D may correspond to TRBD1 or TRBD2 (6 bases each). This CDR3 has 14 residues. V lost 6 bases to trimming and J lost 4 bases, with 17 bases between them. CDR1 and CDR2 from the germline V gene are DFQATT and SNEGSKA (reference sequence). Here the CDR3 reads CSAIGGSAPDTQYF. For the CDR3, the DNA is TGCAGTGCCATAGGGGGGAGCGCCCCAGATACGCAGTATTTT.

In its sample, this clonotype was seen many times. The V call is TRBV6-5, the J call TRBJ2-3, with D perhaps matching TRBD2 (5 bases). The CDR3 has 14 amino acids. Trimming pared 2 bases from V and 4 bases from J, leaving 10 bases between. Per the germline V gene, CDR1 is MNHEY and CDR2 is SVGAGI. This CDR3 reads CASSYLDFSDTQYF. The CDR3 DNA reads as TGTGCCAGCAGTTACCTGGACTTCTCAGATACGCAGTATTTT.

In its sample, this clonotype was seen many times. The chain joins TRBV20-1 to TRBJ2-4; weak D call: TRBD1 (6 bases). The germline V and J ends were trimmed by 6 bases and 0 bases, with 15 bases remaining between them. This CDR3 is built from 15 residues. Germline V lookup: CDR1 DFQATT, CDR2 SNEGSKA (reference sequence). CDR3 DNA: TGCAGTGCCGGGGACAATATTCTAGCCAAAAACATTCAGTACTTC. Its protein product is CSAGDNILAKNIQYF.

As concerns this clonotype: Its ends do not fully match the called genes, so a read error is possible. This sequence joins TRBV27 and TRBJ1-6; 7 positions match TRBD1. The CDR3 runs 15 residues. Germline loops: CDR1 MNHEY, CDR2 SMNVEV (reference sequence). CDR3: CASTLHRDRNSPLHF. The CDR3 DNA sequence: TGTGCCAGCACTTTACACCGGGACAGAAATTCACCCCTCCACTTT.

This clonotype was observed a few times. This CDR3 reads CASSQDQAADTQYF. The CDR3, as DNA: TGCGCCAGCAGCCAAGATCAAGCCGCAGATACGCAGTATTTT. The V gene is TRBV4-3, the J gene TRBJ2-3, with D hard to call. The CDR3 extends over 14 amino acids. V lost 0 bases, J lost 4 bases, and 8 bases lay in between. Germline CDR1 and CDR2: LGHNA and YSLEER.

This clonotype was detected ten times or more. The chain employs TRBV20-1 and TRBJ1-5; D gene unclear. This CDR3 is 14 amino acids long. Germline values: CDR1 DFQATT, CDR2 SNEGSKA (reference sequence). Trimming removed 0 bases at V and 7 bases at J, with 13 bases between. Here the CDR3 DNA reads TGCAGTGCTAGAGATCTAACCGGACTACAGCCCCAGCATTTT. Protein sequence: CSARDLTGLQPQHF.

J is TRBJ2-7 and V is TRBV5-6; weak D call: TRBD1 (6 bases). Per the germline V gene, CDR1 is SGHDT and CDR2 is YYEEEE. Trimming took 2 bases from V and 0 from J, leaving 12 bases between them. This CDR3 has 15 residues. The CDR3 protein is CASSLYQGRSYEQYF. The CDR3 bases are TGTGCCAGCAGCTTATATCAGGGGCGCTCCTACGAGCAGTACTTC. The full variable domain, completed using reference TRBV5-6 and TRBJ2-7, is DAGVTQSPTHLIKTRGQQVTLRCSPKSGHDTVSWYQQALGQGPQFIFQYYEEEERQRGNFPDRFSGHQFPNYSSELNVNALLLGDSALYLCASSLYQGRSYEQYFGPGTRLTVT.

There are many counts of this clonotype. The chain joins TRBV20-1 to TRBJ1-3; the D is unclear. The CDR3 covers 12 residues. Germline V lookup: CDR1 DFQATT, CDR2 SNEGSKA (reference sequence). V was clipped by 3 bases and J by 1 base, with 4 bases between them. CDR3 in amino acids: CSARSSGNTIYF. The CDR3 coding sequence is TGCAGTGCTAGGTCATCTGGAAACACCATATATTTT.

The chain employs TRBV6-5 and TRBJ2-7; 8 nucleotides agree with TRBD1. V lost 0 bases, J lost 7 bases, and 11 bases stayed unmatched. CDR3 size: 16 residues. Germline CDR1 reads MNHEY; CDR2 reads SVGAGI. The CDR3, as DNA: TGTGCCAGCAGTTACTCTTGGGCAGGGGGCTCGAAGGAGCAGTACTTC. As protein: CASSYSWAGGSKEQYF.